This TCR beta chain was identified in a study of control samples from healthy donors and cancer patients. This CDR3 is 15 amino acids long. The germline gives CDR1 SGHRS, CDR2 YFSETQ. Trimming removed 4 bases at V and 7 bases at J, with 18 bases between. The assay was immunoSEQ multiplex PCR, and TCRdb's table has in-frame clones only and misses some. This table holds about 140,000 clones, around 86% found once. This receptor was taken from a man younger than 40 in good health. This chain connects TRBV5-1 to TRBJ2-1; D may be TRBD1 (5 bases). Sample: blood. The CDR3 nucleotides read TGCGCCAGCAGCCTCCGACCCGCATCAGGGAATGAGCAGTTCTTC. This codes for CASSLRPASGNEQFF.